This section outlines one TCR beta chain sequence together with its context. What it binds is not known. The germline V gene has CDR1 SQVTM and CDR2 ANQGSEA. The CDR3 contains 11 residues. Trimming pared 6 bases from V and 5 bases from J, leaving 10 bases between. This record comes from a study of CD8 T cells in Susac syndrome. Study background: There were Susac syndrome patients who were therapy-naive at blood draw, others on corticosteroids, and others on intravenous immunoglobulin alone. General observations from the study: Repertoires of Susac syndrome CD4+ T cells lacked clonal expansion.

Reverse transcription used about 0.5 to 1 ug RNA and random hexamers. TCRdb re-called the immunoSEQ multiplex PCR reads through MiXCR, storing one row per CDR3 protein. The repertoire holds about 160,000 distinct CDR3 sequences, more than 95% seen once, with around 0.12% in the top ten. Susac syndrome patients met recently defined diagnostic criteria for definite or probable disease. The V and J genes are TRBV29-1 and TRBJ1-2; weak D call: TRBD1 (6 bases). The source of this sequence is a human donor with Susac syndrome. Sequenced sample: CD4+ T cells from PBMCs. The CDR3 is CSVQGGYGYTF. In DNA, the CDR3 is TGCAGCGTACAGGGCGGGTATGGCTACACCTTC.